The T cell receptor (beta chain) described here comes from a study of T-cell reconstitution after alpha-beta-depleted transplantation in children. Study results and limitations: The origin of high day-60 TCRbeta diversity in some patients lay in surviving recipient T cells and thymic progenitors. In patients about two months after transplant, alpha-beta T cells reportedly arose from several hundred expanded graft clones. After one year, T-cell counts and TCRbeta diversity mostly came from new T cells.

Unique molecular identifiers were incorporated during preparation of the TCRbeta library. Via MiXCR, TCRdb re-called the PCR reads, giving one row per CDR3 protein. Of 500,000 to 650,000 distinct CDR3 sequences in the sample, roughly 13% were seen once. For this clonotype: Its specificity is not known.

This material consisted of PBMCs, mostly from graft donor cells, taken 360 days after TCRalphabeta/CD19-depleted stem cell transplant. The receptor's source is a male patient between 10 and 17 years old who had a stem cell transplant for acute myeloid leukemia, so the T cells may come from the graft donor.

CDR3 protein: CSVGRGTGAAGANVLTF. The CDR3 nucleotides read TGCAGCGTTGGTCGTGGGACAGGGGCAGCTGGGGCCAACGTCCTGACTTTC. The chain employs TRBV29-1 and TRBJ2-6, with 10 bases lining up with TRBD1. V lost 4 bases to trimming and J lost 2 bases; unmatched junction nucleotides: 8. The germline V gene has CDR1 SQVTM and CDR2 ANQGSEA. The CDR3 is 17 residues long.